The entry below describes one T cell receptor (beta chain). This sample is drawn from a study of T cell responses to AZD1222 COVID-19 vaccine. This CDR3 has 15 amino acids. V lost 3 bases and J 8 bases, leaving 18 bases between the germline ends. Germline V gives CDR1 SGDLS, CDR2 YYNGEE. Profiling relied on immunoSEQ multiplex PCR, and the TCRdb table lists in-frame clones only, not all of them. The sample holds 95,000 to 150,000 clones, 85% to 90% seen once. The clonotype originates from an adult in good health. This chain uses TRBV9 with TRBJ2-1; the D gene could be TRBD1 or TRBD2 (5 bases each). The source was peripheral blood, collected on day 0 of AZD1222 vaccination. The chain's CDR3 is CASSAAGALGDEQFF. The CDR3 region has the DNA TGTGCCAGCAGCGCCGCCGGGGCCCTAGGCGATGAGCAGTTCTTC.